The text below deals with one TCR beta chain. The antigen remains unidentified. Germline V lookup: CDR1 SGHKS, CDR2 YYEKEE (reference sequence). V gave up 0 bases and J gave up 12 bases, with 16 bases separating them. CDR3 size: 15 residues. The time point is: blood 4 weeks post-SBRT, at nephrectomy. Sample treatment: 15 Gy SBRT to primary tumor, nephrectomy 4 weeks later. The tumor was a clear cell renal cell carcinoma. This specimen belongs to a study of radiation and T cells in renal cell carcinoma. Overall study results and limits: Pretreatment tumor biopsies were lacking, so baseline clonotypes are unknown.

The table came from immunoSEQ multiplex PCR; TCRdb's copy has only in-frame clones and leaves some out. The repertoire has tens of thousands of clones, 83% of them found once; the top ten carry about 2.5%. The sequence derives from a woman in her sixties with renal cell carcinoma. The V gene is TRBV5-5, the J gene TRBJ1-6, with D possibly matching TRBD1 (6 bases). Specimen: blood, collected from a patient whose treatment included radiotherapy and nephrectomy. CDR3 sequence: CASSLAGPGDLPLHF. In DNA form, the CDR3 reads TGTGCCAGCAGCTTGGCCGGGCCAGGGGATTTACCCCTCCACTTT.